This paragraph reports one T cell receptor beta chain. Its antigen is still unknown. This specimen belongs to a study of T cells in localized non-small cell lung cancer. Study observations and caveats: Compared with tumor, uninvolved adjacent lung displayed greater T cell clonality, ranking highest overall.

Using immunoSEQ multiplex PCR, the repertoire was profiled, and TCRdb retains in-frame clones only, with some absent. The data hold roughly 35,000 clones, with around nine tenths observed a single time. This TCR was recovered from a female donor aged 60 or older with stage I lung adenocarcinoma. The source was peripheral blood, collected before any cancer treatment.

The CDR3 nucleotides are TGCGCCAGCAGCCCGGGCGCGCGAGGGGAAGGCAATCAGCCCCAGCATTTT. Translated: CASSPGARGEGNQPQHF. This rearrangement joins TRBV5-1 to TRBJ1-5, with D possibly matching TRBD1 (5 bases). V gave up 4 bases and J gave up 2 bases, with 19 bases separating them. The CDR3 sequence is 17 residues long. In germline, CDR1 is SGHRS, CDR2 YFSETQ.